Shown below are 12 T cell receptor beta chains from a single sample sequenced in a study of post-analysis software for immune sequencing data. Study-level points and caveats: Higher frequency in patients than in controls was seen for 5 or 6 TRBV segments, with TRBV5-6, TRBV5-1 and TRBV20-1 among them.

Tagging with unique molecular identifiers was a feature of the TCR beta cDNA libraries. TCRdb reanalysed the PCR reads using MiXCR and keeps one entry per CDR3 protein. Here the sample spans hundreds of thousands of distinct CDR3 sequences, 53% being singletons. No antigen has been identified for these receptors. Source material: blood. Every receptor here comes from a girl aged 10-17 years with multiple sclerosis.

V gene TRBV5-1 combines with J gene TRBJ2-5; TRBD1 might be the D (6 bases). Trimming cost V 0 bases and J 2 bases, with 14 bases left between them. Germline V CDR1 and CDR2: SGHRS, YFSETQ. The CDR3 sequence is 16 residues long. The CDR3 region has the DNA TGCGCCAGCAGCTTGGCCCCAGGACAGCCTCAAGAGACCCAGTACTTC. Translated: CASSLAPGQPQETQYF.

This chain connects TRBV28 to TRBJ1-2; weak D call: TRBD1 (6 bases). CDR3 length: 14 amino acids. V was trimmed by 7 bases and J by 2 bases, leaving 14 bases between them. Germline V lookup: CDR1 MDHEN, CDR2 SYDVKM. The CDR3: CASTGGAPNYGYTF. CDR3 sequence (DNA): TGTGCCAGCACCGGGGGGGCGCCCAACTATGGCTACACCTTC.

This clonotype was seen a single time. The DNA of the CDR3 is TGCAGTGCTAGTGGGACAGCCGACGAGCAGTACTTC. Its translation: CSASGTADEQYF. The V call is TRBV20-1, the J call TRBJ2-4; 7 nucleotides line up with TRBD1. Gene TRBJ2-7 matches the end of the DNA better, so the J call may be wrong. The CDR3 contains 12 residues. CDR1 is DFQATT and CDR2 is SNEGSKA in the germline V gene (reference sequence).

This clonotype was observed a few times. This rearrangement joins TRBV9 to TRBJ2-5; the D is unclear. Germline V gene lookup returns CDR1 SGDLS and CDR2 YYNGEE. V was trimmed by 3 bases and J by 5 bases, leaving 14 bases between them. CDR3 length equals 14 residues. The CDR3 DNA reads as TGTGCCAGCAGCGCCGGACCACGAATTGAGACCCAGTACTTC. As protein: CASSAGPRIETQYF.

Note on this clonotype: Sequence at one end of the junction differs from germline and may be a read error. The chain is built from TRBV3-1 and TRBJ1-2; D is unresolved. The germline gives CDR1 LGHDT, CDR2 YNNKEL (reference sequence). The CDR3 contains 15 residues. The CDR3 DNA follows: TGTGCCAACAGCCAAAGGCAGGATCCTAACTATGGCTACACCTTC. It translates to CANSQRQDPNYGYTF.

The chain recombines TRBV9 with TRBJ1-1; D unclear. This CDR3 has 12 residues. CDR1 is SGDLS, CDR2 YYNGEE, per germline. The V gene lost 8 bases and the J gene lost 3 bases, with 11 bases spanning the gap. In DNA, the CDR3 is TGTGCCAGTTCATCAGGAGACACTGAAGCTTTCTTT. Its protein product is CASSSGDTEAFF.

This clonotype has only a few counts. The rearrangement uses TRBV19 and TRBJ2-5; TRBD1 is a possible D gene (6 bases). V lost 5 bases, J lost 1 base, and 8 bases lay in between. This CDR3 contains 13 residues. Looked up from germline, CDR1 is LNHDA and CDR2 is SQIVND (reference sequence). The CDR3 DNA follows: TGTGCCAGTAGTGCCAGGGGCCAAGAGACCCAGTACTTC. Its protein is CASSARGQETQYF. The whole variable domain, filled in from reference TRBV19 and TRBJ2-5, reads DGGITQSPKYLFRKEGQNVTLSCEQNLNHDAMYWYRQDPGQGLRLIYYSQIVNDFQKGDIAEGYSVSREKKESFPLTVTSAQKNPTAFYLCASSARGQETQYFGPGTRLLVL.

The CDR3 loop reads CASLVRDSWEGGYTF. The CDR3 DNA reads TGTGCCAGCCTAGTCCGGGACAGCTGGGAAGGGGGCTACACCTTC. The chain employs TRBV10-3 and TRBJ1-2, with 7 bases fitting TRBD1. Germline V gene sequence: CDR1 ENHRY, CDR2 SYGVKD. V trimming: 10 bases; J trimming: 8 bases; junction bases outside the gene matches: 19. This CDR3 region has 15 residues.

This clonotype showed up just a few times. One end of the junction fails to match germline, which may point to a read error. The chain combines TRBV7-2 with TRBJ2-5; 10 positions agree with TRBD2. Germline CDR1 SGHTA, CDR2 FQGNSA. The CDR3 has 15 amino acids. For the CDR3, the DNA is TGTGCCAGCAGCCTAGCGGGGGTGGTACAAGAGACCCAGTACTTC. Translation gives CASSLAGVVQETQYF.

The sample holds a few counts of this clonotype. The chain has TRBV2 and TRBJ2-1; 13 bases are a match to TRBD2. CDR3 length: 14 amino acids. CDR1 SNHLY and CDR2 FYNNEI come from the germline V gene. The J segment lost 11 bases and the V segment lost 4 bases, leaving 5 bases of the junction unmatched. This CDR3 reads CASSGGTSGEQQFF. The CDR3 DNA reads as TGTGCCAGCAGTGGAGGGACTAGCGGGGAACAGCAGTTCTTC.

The chain combines TRBV7-8 with TRBJ2-4; 9 positions match TRBD1. V shed 4 bases, J shed 0 bases, and the junction held 4 bases outside the gene matches. This CDR3 comprises 16 residues. CDR1 SGHVS and CDR2 FQNEAQ come from the germline V gene. CDR3: CASSSHRGLAKNIQYF. The CDR3 DNA reads TGTGCCAGCAGCTCGCACAGGGGGCTAGCCAAAAACATTCAGTACTTC.

In its sample, this clonotype was seen a few times. Mismatch with germline at one junction end may stem from a read error. The J gene is TRBJ1-1, the V gene TRBV14; D is unresolved. The germline V gene has CDR1 SGHDN and CDR2 FVKESK. The CDR3 covers 14 residues. The CDR3 sequence: CASSQVLRNTEAFF. For the CDR3, the DNA is TGTGCCAGCAGTCAAGTTCTCCGGAACACTGAAGCTTTCTTT. The whole variable domain, remainder taken from reference TRBV14 and TRBJ1-1, is EAGVTQFPSHSVIEKGQTVTLRCDPISGHDNLYWYRRVMGKEIKFLLHFVKESKQDESGMPNNRFLAERTGGTYSTLKVQPAELEDSGVYFCASSQVLRNTEAFFGQGTRLTVV.